This TCR beta chain stems from a study of early T cells in non-severe SARS-CoV-2 infection. In germline, CDR1 is MGHRA, CDR2 YSYEKL. The CDR3 runs 15 residues. V was clipped by 3 bases and J by 7 bases, with 13 bases between them. This clonotype has just one count. One entry per CDR3 protein, called by TCRdb with MiXCR from the 5' RACE reads. Of tens of thousands of distinct CDR3 sequences in the sample, about 11% were seen once. This TCR was recovered from an adult who was a healthcare worker with PCR-confirmed SARS-CoV-2 infection or an uninfected control (not recorded which). This sequence joins TRBV4-1 and TRBJ1-6; TRBD1 is a possible D gene (6 bases). Material: whole blood, obtained at baseline. The CDR3 region has the DNA TGCGCCAGCAGCCACGTCGGACAGCAAAATTCACCCCTCCACTTT. Amino acids: CASSHVGQQNSPLHF.